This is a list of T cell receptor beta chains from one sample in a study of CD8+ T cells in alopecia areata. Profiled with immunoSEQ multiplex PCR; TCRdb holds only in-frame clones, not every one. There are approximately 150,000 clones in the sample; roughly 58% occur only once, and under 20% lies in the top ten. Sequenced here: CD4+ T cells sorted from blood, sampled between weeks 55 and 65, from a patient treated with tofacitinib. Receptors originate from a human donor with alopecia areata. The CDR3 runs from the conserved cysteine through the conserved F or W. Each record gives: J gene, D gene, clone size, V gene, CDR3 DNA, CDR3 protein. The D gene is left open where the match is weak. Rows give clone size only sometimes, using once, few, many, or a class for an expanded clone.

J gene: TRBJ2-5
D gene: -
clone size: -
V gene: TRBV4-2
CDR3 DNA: TGTGCCAGCAGCCAAGAAAAGACCCAGTACTTC
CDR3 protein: CASSQEKTQYF

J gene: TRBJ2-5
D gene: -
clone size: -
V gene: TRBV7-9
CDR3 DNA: TGTGCCAGCAGCCCTCTGAGGAGGGGTGGCAGGCTCCAAGAGACCCAGTACTTC
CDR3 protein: CASSPLRRGGRLQETQYF

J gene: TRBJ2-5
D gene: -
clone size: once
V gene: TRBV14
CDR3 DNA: TGTGCCAGCAGCCAAGGCGGGACCAACCAAGAGACCCAGTACTTC
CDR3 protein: CASSQGGTNQETQYF

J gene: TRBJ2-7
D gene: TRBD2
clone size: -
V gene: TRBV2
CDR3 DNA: TGTGCCAGCAGTGAAGGGCTAGCGGGGGCCTACGAGCAGTACTTC
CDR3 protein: CASSEGLAGAYEQYF

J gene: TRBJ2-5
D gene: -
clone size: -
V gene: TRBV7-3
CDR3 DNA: TGTGCCAGCAGCTTACGACACCAAGAGACCCAGTACTTC
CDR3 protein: CASSLRHQETQYF

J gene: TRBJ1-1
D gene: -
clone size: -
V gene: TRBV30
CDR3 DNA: TGTGCCTGGACCGGGGTGGGTTGGAACACTGAAGCTTTCTTT
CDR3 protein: CAWTGVGWNTEAFF

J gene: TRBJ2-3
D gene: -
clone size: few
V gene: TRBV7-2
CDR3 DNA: TGTGCCAGCAGCTTCTCGAAACCGCTTGATACGCAGTATTTT
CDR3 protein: CASSFSKPLDTQYF

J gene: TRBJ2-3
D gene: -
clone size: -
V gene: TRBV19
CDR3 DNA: TGTGCCAGTAGTATGACCCGCACAGATACGCAGTATTTT
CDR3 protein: CASSMTRTDTQYF

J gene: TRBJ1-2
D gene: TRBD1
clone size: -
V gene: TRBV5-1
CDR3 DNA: TGCGCCAGCAGCTTGCATGACAGGGCCTATGGCTACACCTTC
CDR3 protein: CASSLHDRAYGYTF

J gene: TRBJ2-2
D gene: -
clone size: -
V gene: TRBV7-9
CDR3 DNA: TGTGCCAGCAGCTTTGCCCCCGGACAACAACCCGGGGAGCTGTTTTTT
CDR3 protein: CASSFAPGQQPGELFF

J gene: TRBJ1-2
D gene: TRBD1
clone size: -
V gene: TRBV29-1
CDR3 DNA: TGCAGCGTAGACCAAGGGGGCACCCCTAACTATGGCTACACCTTC
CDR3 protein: CSVDQGGTPNYGYTF

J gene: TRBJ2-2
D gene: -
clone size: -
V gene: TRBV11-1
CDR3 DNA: TGTGCCAGCCAGCCTCCGAACACCGGGGAGCTGTTTTTT
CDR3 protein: CASQPPNTGELFF

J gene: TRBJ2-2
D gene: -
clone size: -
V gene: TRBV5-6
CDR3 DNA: TGTGCCAGCAGCTTGACAGGGAGATTCGGGGAGCTGTTTTTT
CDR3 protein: CASSLTGRFGELFF

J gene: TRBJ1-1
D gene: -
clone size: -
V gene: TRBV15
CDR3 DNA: TGTGCCACCAGGGCGGGACTTTCGAACACTGAAGCTTTCTTT
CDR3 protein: CATRAGLSNTEAFF

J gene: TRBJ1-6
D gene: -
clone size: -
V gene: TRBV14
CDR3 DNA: TGTGCCAGCAGCCAAGACCCTACAGGGAGCAATTCACCCCTCCACTTT
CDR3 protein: CASSQDPTGSNSPLHF

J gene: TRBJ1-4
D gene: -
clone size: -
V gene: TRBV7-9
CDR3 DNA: TGTGCCAGCAGCCCCTCGGGACCTAATGAAAAACTGTTTTTT
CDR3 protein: CASSPSGPNEKLFF

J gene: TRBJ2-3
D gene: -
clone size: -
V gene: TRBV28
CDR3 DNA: TGTGCCAGCTACCCTTCGGCAGGGAGCACAGATACGCAGTATTTT
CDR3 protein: CASYPSAGSTDTQYF

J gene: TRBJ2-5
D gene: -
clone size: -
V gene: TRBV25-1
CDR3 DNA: TGTGCCAGCAGGGATACAGGGAGGTGGGAGACCCAGTACTTC
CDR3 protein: CASRDTGRWETQYF

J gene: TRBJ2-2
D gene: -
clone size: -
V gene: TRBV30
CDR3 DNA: TGTGCCTCGAGGGGGGTTAGGAGGACCGGGGAGCTGTTTTTT
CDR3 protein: CASRGVRRTGELFF

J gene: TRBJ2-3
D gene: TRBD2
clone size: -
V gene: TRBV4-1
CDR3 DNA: TGCGCCAGCAGCCAAGATACTAGCGGGGGGATCTCTACGCAGTATTTT
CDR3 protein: CASSQDTSGGISTQYF

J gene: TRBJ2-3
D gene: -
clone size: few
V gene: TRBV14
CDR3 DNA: TGTGCCAGCAGCCAAGGATGGACGGGGGCAGATACGCAGTATTTT
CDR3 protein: CASSQGWTGADTQYF

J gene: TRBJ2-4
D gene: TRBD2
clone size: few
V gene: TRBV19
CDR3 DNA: TGTGCCAGTAAACCGCGGGGGGGCGCCGACATTCAGTACTTC
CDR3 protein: CASKPRGGADIQYF

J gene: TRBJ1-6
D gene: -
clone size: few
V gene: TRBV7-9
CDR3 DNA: TGTGCCAGCAGCCTAGGGACGGATAATTCACCCCTCCACTTT
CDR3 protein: CASSLGTDNSPLHF

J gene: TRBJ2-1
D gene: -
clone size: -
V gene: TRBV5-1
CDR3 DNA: TGCGCCAGCAGCTTGTTTTTTCCTGAGCAGTTCTTC
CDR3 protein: CASSLFFPEQFF

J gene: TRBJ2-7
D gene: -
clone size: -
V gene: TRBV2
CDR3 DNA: TGTGCCAGCAGTAATAGACCGGACTCGGGCGAGCAGTACTTC
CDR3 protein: CASSNRPDSGEQYF

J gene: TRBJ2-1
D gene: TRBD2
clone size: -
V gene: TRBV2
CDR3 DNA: TGTGCCAGCACTTTAGCGGGGAGCTCCTACAATGAGCAGTTCTTC
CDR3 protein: CASTLAGSSYNEQFF

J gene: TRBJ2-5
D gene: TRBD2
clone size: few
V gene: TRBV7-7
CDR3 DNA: TGTGCCAGCAGCTTAGGGACTAGCCAAGAGACCCAGTACTTC
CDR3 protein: CASSLGTSQETQYF

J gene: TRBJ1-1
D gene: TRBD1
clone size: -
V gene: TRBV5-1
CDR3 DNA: TGCGCCAGCAGCTCGACTACGGACAGGGTGGCTTTCTTT
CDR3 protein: CASSSTTDRVAFF

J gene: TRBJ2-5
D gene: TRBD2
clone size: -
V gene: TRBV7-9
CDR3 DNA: TGTGCCAGCAGCGCGGGACTAGCGGGGGGGCCTTACCAAGAGACCCAGTACTTC
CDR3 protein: CASSAGLAGGPYQETQYF

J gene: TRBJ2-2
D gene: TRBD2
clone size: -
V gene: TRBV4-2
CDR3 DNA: TGTGCCAGCAGCCAAGGCAATAGCGGGGGCACCGGGGAGCTGTTTTTT
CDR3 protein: CASSQGNSGGTGELFF

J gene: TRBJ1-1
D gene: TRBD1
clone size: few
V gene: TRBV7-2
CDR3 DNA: TGTGCCAGCAGCCCAACGACAGGGAGCACTGAAGCTTTCTTT
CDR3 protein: CASSPTTGSTEAFF

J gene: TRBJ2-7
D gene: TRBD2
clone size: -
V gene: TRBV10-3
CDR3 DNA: TGTGCCATCAGTGGTAGGACTAGCGGGAGTTACGAGCAGTACTTC
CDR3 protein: CAISGRTSGSYEQYF

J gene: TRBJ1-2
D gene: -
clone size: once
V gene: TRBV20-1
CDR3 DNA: TGCAGTGCGGCACATCACTATGGCTACACCTTC
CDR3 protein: CSAAHHYGYTF

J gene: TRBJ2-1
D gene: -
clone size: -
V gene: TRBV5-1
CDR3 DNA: TGCGCCAGCAGCTTAGCGGAACGCTCCTACAATGAGCAGTTCTTC
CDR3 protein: CASSLAERSYNEQFF

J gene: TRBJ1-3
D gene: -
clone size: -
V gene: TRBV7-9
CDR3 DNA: TGTGCCAGCAGCTTAGCGCAGGGCTACTCTGGAAACACCATATATTTT
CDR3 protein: CASSLAQGYSGNTIYF

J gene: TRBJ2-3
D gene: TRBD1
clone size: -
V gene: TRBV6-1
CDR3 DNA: TGTGCCAGCAGTGAAGCAGGGGGCCGGACAGATACGCAGTATTTT
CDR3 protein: CASSEAGGRTDTQYF

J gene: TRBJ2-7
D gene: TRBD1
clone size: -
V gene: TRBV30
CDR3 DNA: TGTGCCTGGACTCTAATTGGGACAGGGGCCAACGAGCAGTACTTC
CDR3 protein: CAWTLIGTGANEQYF

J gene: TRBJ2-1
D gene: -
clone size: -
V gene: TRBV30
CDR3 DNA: TGTGCCTGGACACTCTCCTACAATGAGCAGTTCTTC
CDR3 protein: CAWTLSYNEQFF

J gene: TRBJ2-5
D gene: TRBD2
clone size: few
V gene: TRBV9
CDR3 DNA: TGTGCCAGCAGCGTATCCCCGAGGGGAGGGCAAGAGACCCAGTACTTC
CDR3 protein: CASSVSPRGGQETQYF

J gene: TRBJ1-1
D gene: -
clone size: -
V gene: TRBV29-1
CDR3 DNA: TGCAGCGTAGCTCAGGTCCTGAACACTGAAGCTTTCTTT
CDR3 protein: CSVAQVLNTEAFF

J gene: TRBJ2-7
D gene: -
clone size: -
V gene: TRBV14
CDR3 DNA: TGTGCCAGCAGCCAAGTGTCAGGGTACTACGAGCAGTACTTC
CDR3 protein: CASSQVSGYYEQYF

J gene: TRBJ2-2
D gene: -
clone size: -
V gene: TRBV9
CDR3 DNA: TGTGCCAGCAGCGTCGGGCGGACGAACACCGGGGAGCTGTTTTTT
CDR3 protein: CASSVGRTNTGELFF

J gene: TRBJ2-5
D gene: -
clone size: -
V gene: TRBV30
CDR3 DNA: TGTGCCTGGAGTGTAGGGATCAGAGAGACCCAGTACTTC
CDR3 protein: CAWSVGIRETQYF

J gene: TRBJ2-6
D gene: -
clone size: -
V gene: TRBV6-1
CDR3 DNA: TGTGCCAGCAGTCAAGTTGGGGCCGGGGCCAACGTCCTGACTTTC
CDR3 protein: CASSQVGAGANVLTF

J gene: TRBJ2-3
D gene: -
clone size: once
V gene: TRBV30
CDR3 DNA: TGTGCCTGGAGTCGGGACACCACAGATACGCAGTATTTT
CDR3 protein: CAWSRDTTDTQYF